The rows below give T cell receptor beta chains drawn from one sample of a study of neurological immune-mediated disorders. TCRdb itself ran the 5' RACE reads through MiXCR, one entry per CDR3 protein. This table holds tens of thousands of distinct CDR3 sequences, 3.5% to 5% found once. The specimen sequenced was PBMCs. All receptors derive from a man between 50 and 59 years old with multiple sclerosis. Each CDR3 is given with its conserved first and last residue. Fields, in order: clone size, D gene, V gene, J gene, CDR3 DNA, CDR3 protein. The D gene is left open where the match is weak. Part of the rows lack a size; the others show once, few, many or a class for expanded clones.

many	TRBD2	TRBV15	TRBJ2-1	TGTGCCACCAGCAGATCCGGGACTAGCGGGGCGAACAATGAGCAGTTCTTC	CATSRSGTSGANNEQFF
few	.	TRBV9	TRBJ1-1	TGTGCCTCAGCGCCGCCTTCTGCCAACACTGAAGCTTTCTTT	CASAPPSANTEAFF
many	.	TRBV9	TRBJ2-3	TGTGCCAGCAGCGTAGGTCTGACTAGCACAGATACGCAGTATTTT	CASSVGLTSTDTQYF
many	.	TRBV24-1	TRBJ2-2	TGTGCCACCAGTGATCACCAGGGGTTCTCCGGGGAGCTGTTTTTT	CATSDHQGFSGELFF
many	.	TRBV4-1	TRBJ2-2	TGCGCCAGCAGCCAAGGTACAAACACCGGGGAGCTGTTTTTT	CASSQGTNTGELFF
many	.	TRBV7-9	TRBJ1-4	TGTGCCAGCAGCTTATTCGGGAATGAAAAACTGTTTTTT	CASSLFGNEKLFF
many	TRBD1	TRBV7-2	TRBJ2-7	TGTGCCAGCAGCTTAGTCTGGGACAGGGAACGCGAGCAGTACTTC	CASSLVWDREREQYF
many	.	TRBV12-3/TRBV12-4	TRBJ1-6	TGTGCCAGCAGTTTAGCCGTACCTCCCCTCCACTTT	CASSLAVPPLHF
many	.	TRBV3-1	TRBJ1-1	TGTGCCAGCAACCTACAGGGGAACACTGAAGCTTTCTTT	CASNLQGNTEAFF
many	TRBD2	TRBV7-2	TRBJ2-3	TGTGCCAGCAGCTTAGCTACTAGCGTGTCCACAGATACGCAGTATTTT	CASSLATSVSTDTQYF
many	TRBD2	TRBV9	TRBJ2-1	TGTGCCAGCAGCGCTTCGGGGGGGGTGTCCTACAATGAGCAGTTCTTC	CASSASGGVSYNEQFF
many	.	TRBV5-1	TRBJ1-5	TGCGCCAGCAGCACCGGCGGAGGTAGCAATCAGCCCCAGCATTTT	CASSTGGGSNQPQHF
many	TRBD1	TRBV5-1	TRBJ1-1	TGCGCCAGCAGCCTTCCCGGGACAGCGAACACTGAAGCTTTCTTT	CASSLPGTANTEAFF
many	.	TRBV5-6	TRBJ2-3	TGTGCCAGCAGCGGGGACTTACAGGGTCGGACAGATACGCAGTATTTT	CASSGDLQGRTDTQYF
many	.	TRBV7-9	TRBJ2-5	TGTGCCAGCAGCTTATTCGGAGCGGGCGGTGAGACCCAGTACTTC	CASSLFGAGGETQYF
many	.	TRBV4-2	TRBJ2-1	TGTGCCAGCAGCCAAGGTCTTCGGACCTGGTCCTACAATGAGCAGTTCTTC	CASSQGLRTWSYNEQFF
.	.	TRBV28	TRBJ1-6	TGTGCCAGCGCGTCCGGTCTCGGATCACCCCTCCACTTT	CASASGLGSPLHF
few	.	TRBV12-3/TRBV12-4	TRBJ1-5	TGTGCCAGCAGTACACATCAGGGGCCCAATCAGCCCCAGCATTTT	CASSTHQGPNQPQHF
many	TRBD1	TRBV20-1	TRBJ1-1	TGCAGTGCTAGCACAGGGGTGAGGACTGAAGCTTTCTTT	CSASTGVRTEAFF
many	TRBD1	TRBV5-5	TRBJ2-7	TGTGCCAGCAGACACCCGACAGGGGGACTCTACGAGCAGTACTTC	CASRHPTGGLYEQYF
few	TRBD1	TRBV20-1	TRBJ2-5	TGCAGTGCTGCCCGACAGGGGGAGACCCAGTACTTC	CSAARQGETQYF
many	TRBD1	TRBV5-5	TRBJ1-4	TGTGCCAGCAGCACGGGACAGGGGGCGATTTGGGAAAAACTGTTTTTT	CASSTGQGAIWEKLFF
many	.	TRBV20-1	TRBJ1-2	TGCAGTGTGGGGTCGGGCTATGGCTACACCTTC	CSVGSGYGYTF
many	TRBD2	TRBV20-1	TRBJ2-1	TGCAGTGTTAGAGGTCTACTAGCGGGGGACAATGAGCAGTTCTTC	CSVRGLLAGDNEQFF
many	.	TRBV15	TRBJ2-3	TGTGCCACCGATGAGCGAGGGGGGAGCACAGATACGCAGTATTTT	CATDERGGSTDTQYF
many	TRBD1	TRBV5-1	TRBJ2-3	TGCGCCAGCAGCTTGGCCAAGACAGGGGGCGGAGATACGCAGTATTTT	CASSLAKTGGGDTQYF
many	.	TRBV4-2	TRBJ2-5	TGTGCCAGCAGCCAAGATGGGGGCCCCTCAGAGACCCAGTACTTC	CASSQDGGPSETQYF
many	.	TRBV27	TRBJ1-6	TGTGCCAGCAGTTTATTAGGGACCAATAATTCACCCCTCCACTTT	CASSLLGTNNSPLHF
many	.	TRBV5-1	TRBJ1-2	TGCGCCAGCAGCTCCCCTACGAGGCAGAATGGCTACACCTTC	CASSSPTRQNGYTF
.	.	TRBV3-1	TRBJ1-5	TGTGCCAGCAGCCAGGCGGGGAACGGTCAGCCCCAGCATTTT	CASSQAGNGQPQHF
many	.	TRBV7-9	TRBJ2-5	TGTGCCAGCAGCTTATGGACGGTGGAGACCCAGTACTTC	CASSLWTVETQYF
few	.	TRBV20-1	TRBJ1-4	TGCAGTGCTAGAGATTGGGGACACACTAATGAAAAACTGTTTTTT	CSARDWGHTNEKLFF
many	.	TRBV5-5	TRBJ2-3	TGTGCCAGCAGCTTGGCCGGCAGCGGCACAGATACGCAGTATTTT	CASSLAGSGTDTQYF
many	.	TRBV7-8	TRBJ2-3	TGTGCCAGCAGCTTAGGCAGGGCCACAGATACGCAGTATTTT	CASSLGRATDTQYF
many	.	TRBV7-9	TRBJ1-6	TGTGCCAGCAGCTTGGATCCCGATTCACCCCTCCACTTT	CASSLDPDSPLHF
few	.	TRBV28	TRBJ2-5	TGTGCCAGCAGTTCCCAACCGGGACTCACCGGTTTAAAAGAGACCCAGTACTTC	CASSSQPGLTGLKETQYF
many	.	TRBV3-1	TRBJ1-2	TGTGCCAGCAGCCAAGTACCGAGCAGGCTCCTCTATGGCTACACCTTC	CASSQVPSRLLYGYTF
many	.	TRBV20-1	TRBJ2-5	TGCAGTGCCATGGGCAGGGAAGAGACCCAGTACTTC	CSAMGREETQYF
many	TRBD2	TRBV20-1	TRBJ2-3	TGCAGTGCTCTAGCGGGGGGGCCGGGAGATACGCAGTATTTT	CSALAGGPGDTQYF
many	.	TRBV5-1	TRBJ1-1	TGCGCCAGCAGCAATCAGAACACTGAAGCTTTCTTT	CASSNQNTEAFF
many	TRBD1	TRBV18	TRBJ2-5	TGTGCCAGCTCACCGGGACAGCAAGAGACCCAGTACTTC	CASSPGQQETQYF
few	.	TRBV5-1	TRBJ2-3	TGCGCCAGCAGAAAATCAGATACGCAGTATTTT	CASRKSDTQYF
many	TRBD1	TRBV12-3/TRBV12-4	TRBJ2-2	TGTGCCAGCAGATCCGGGACAGCGAACACCGGGGAGCTGTTTTTT	CASRSGTANTGELFF
many	TRBD2	TRBV4-1	TRBJ2-7	TGCGCCAGCAGCCAAGCCGGGGGGGACTACGAGCAGTACTTC	CASSQAGGDYEQYF
few	.	TRBV4-1	TRBJ2-5	TGCGCCAGCAGCCAAGATCACGCAGGGCAGGAGACCCAGTACTTC	CASSQDHAGQETQYF
many	.	TRBV20-1	TRBJ1-5	TGCAGTGCTAGTGGAGGGAATCAGCCCCAGCATTTT	CSASGGNQPQHF
.	.	TRBV27	TRBJ2-3	TGTGCCAGCGGAGGGACGCAACATACGCAGTATTTT	CASGGTQHTQYF
many	.	TRBV5-1	TRBJ1-4	TGCGCCAGCAGCCCTGATTCGTCCTCAAGTCGAAAACTGTTTTTT	CASSPDSSSSRKLFF
many	.	TRBV20-1	TRBJ1-5	TGCAGTGCTAGAAACTCTGGGGGCAATCAGCCCCAGCATTTT	CSARNSGGNQPQHF
many	.	TRBV2	TRBJ2-1	TGTGCCAGCATAGACCTGGCGGGCCCTTCGTACAATGAGCAGTTCTTC	CASIDLAGPSYNEQFF
many	TRBD1	TRBV5-5	TRBJ2-2	TGTGCCAGCAGCCCGACAAGGACAGGGGAAGGACCAAGGACCGGGGAGCTGTTTTTT	CASSPTRTGEGPRTGELFF
few	.	TRBV5-1	TRBJ1-2	TGCGCCAGCAGCTTGGTTCCAGCCCAAACTAACTATGGCTACACCTTC	CASSLVPAQTNYGYTF
many	.	TRBV14	TRBJ2-4	TGTGCCAGCAGCCAAAAGTCCCCGACTACTCAATCGGCCAAAAACATTCAGTACTTC	CASSQKSPTTQSAKNIQYF
many	.	TRBV7-8	TRBJ2-4	TGTGCCAGCAGCCGTCAGGGACGGGAGGCCAAAAACATTCAGTACTTC	CASSRQGREAKNIQYF
few	.	TRBV20-1	TRBJ2-1	TGCAGCGAAAGCGAAAATGAGCAGTTCTTC	CSESENEQFF